This entry concerns a single T cell receptor beta chain. Its specificity is not known. The data are from a study of blood T cells in healthy people across ages. Study-level results: No conclusive comparison of naive versus antigen-experienced cells was possible with unsorted PBMCs. Diversity of TCR beta per million T cells declined in a roughly linear way with age.

The junction had 8 bases not matched to a gene; V was cut back by 2 bases and J by 0 bases. The CDR3 is 16 amino acids. From germline, CDR1 is SGHRS and CDR2 YFSETQ. Primers used in a second PCR of about 6 to 11 cycles were a sample-barcoded 5' primer and a J-beta primer mix. In TCRdb, the 5' RACE reads were re-called with MiXCR into one record per CDR3 protein. The sample includes about 680,000 distinct CDR3 sequences, approximately 50% of them seen just once. The rearrangement links TRBV5-1 to TRBJ2-7; 7 bases map to TRBD1. Sequenced input: blood. The TCR was taken from a woman aged 55-75 years in good health. The CDR3 sequence: CASSLITGTDSYEQYF. The DNA of the CDR3 is TGCGCCAGCAGCTTAATAACGGGGACAGACTCCTACGAGCAGTACTTC.